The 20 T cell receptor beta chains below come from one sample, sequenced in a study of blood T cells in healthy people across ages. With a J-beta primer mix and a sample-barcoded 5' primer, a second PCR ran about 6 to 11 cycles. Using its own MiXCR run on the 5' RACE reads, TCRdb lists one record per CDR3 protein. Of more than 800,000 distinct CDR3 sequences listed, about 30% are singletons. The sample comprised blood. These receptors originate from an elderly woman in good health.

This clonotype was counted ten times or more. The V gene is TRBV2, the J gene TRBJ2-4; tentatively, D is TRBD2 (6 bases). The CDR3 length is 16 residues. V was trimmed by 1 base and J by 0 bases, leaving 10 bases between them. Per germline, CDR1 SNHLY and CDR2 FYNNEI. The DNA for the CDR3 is TGTGCCAGCAGTGAAGAAAGGGGACTAGCCAAAAACATTCAGTACTTC. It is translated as CASSEERGLAKNIQYF.

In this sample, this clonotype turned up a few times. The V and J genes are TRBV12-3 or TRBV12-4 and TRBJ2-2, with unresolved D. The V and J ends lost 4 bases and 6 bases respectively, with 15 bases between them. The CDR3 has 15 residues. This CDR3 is CASSSGSVGSGELFF. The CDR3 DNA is TGTGCCAGCAGTTCCGGTTCCGTGGGATCCGGGGAGCTGTTTTTT.

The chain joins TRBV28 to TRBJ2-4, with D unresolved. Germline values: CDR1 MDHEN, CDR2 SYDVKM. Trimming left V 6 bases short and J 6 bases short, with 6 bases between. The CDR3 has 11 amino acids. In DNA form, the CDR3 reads TGTGCCAGCAGGGATCCAAACATTCAGTACTTC. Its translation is CASRDPNIQYF.

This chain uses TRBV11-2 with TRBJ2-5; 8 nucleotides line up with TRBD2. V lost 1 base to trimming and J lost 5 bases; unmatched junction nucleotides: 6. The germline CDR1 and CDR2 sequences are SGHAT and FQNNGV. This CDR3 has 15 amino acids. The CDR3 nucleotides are TGTGCCAGCAGCTTAGGGTCTAGCGGGTGGGAGACCCAGTACTTC. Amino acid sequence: CASSLGSSGWETQYF.

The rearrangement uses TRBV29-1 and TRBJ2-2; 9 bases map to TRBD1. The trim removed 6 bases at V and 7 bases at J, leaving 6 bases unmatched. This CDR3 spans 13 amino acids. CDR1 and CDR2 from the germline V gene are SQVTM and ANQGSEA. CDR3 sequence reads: CSVQGQGGGELFF. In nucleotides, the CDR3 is TGCAGCGTCCAGGGACAGGGTGGCGGGGAGCTGTTTTTT.

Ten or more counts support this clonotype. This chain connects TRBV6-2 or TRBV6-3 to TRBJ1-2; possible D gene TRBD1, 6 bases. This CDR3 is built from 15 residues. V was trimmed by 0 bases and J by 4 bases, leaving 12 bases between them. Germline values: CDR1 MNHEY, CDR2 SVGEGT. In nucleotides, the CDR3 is TGTGCCAGCAGTTACTCGGGGGGCGCTGGCTATGGCTACACCTTC. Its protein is CASSYSGGAGYGYTF.

The CDR3 region has the DNA TGTGCCAGCACCACTTCAGGGGGGCGCCGGGAAGCTTTCTTT. The encoded protein is CASTTSGGRREAFF. This chain joins TRBV6-5 and TRBJ1-1, with 7 positions matching TRBD1. The CDR3 consists of 14 residues. Germline V gene lookup returns CDR1 MNHEY and CDR2 SVGAGI. Trimming took 7 bases from V and 8 from J; bases not matched to a gene: 13.

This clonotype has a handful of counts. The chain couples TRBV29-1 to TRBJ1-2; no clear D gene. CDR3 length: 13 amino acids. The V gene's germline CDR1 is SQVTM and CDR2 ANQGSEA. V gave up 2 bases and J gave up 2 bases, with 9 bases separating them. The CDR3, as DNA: TGCAGCGTTGAAAAAACAGACAACTATGGCTACACCTTC. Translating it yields CSVEKTDNYGYTF. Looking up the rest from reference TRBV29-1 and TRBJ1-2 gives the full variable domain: SAVISQKPSRDICQRGTSLTIQCQVDSQVTMMFWYRQQPGQSLTLIATANQGSEATYESGFVIDKFPISRPNLTFSTLTVSNMSPEDSSIYLCSVEKTDNYGYTFGSGTRLTVV.

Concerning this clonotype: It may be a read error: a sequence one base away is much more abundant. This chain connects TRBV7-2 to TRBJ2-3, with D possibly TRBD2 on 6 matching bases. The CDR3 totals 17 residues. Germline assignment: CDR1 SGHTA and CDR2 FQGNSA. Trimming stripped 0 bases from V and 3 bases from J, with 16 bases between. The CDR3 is CASSLAWGDQGTDTQYF. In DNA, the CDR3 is TGTGCCAGCAGCTTAGCCTGGGGGGACCAGGGAACAGATACGCAGTATTTT.

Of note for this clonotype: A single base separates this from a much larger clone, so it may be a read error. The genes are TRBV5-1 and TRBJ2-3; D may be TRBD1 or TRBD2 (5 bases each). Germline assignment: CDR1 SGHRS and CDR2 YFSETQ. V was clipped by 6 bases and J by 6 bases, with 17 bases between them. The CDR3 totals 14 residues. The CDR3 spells CASMRGWDTDTQYF. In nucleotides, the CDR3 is TGCGCCAGCATGAGGGGATGGGATACGGATACGCAGTATTTT.

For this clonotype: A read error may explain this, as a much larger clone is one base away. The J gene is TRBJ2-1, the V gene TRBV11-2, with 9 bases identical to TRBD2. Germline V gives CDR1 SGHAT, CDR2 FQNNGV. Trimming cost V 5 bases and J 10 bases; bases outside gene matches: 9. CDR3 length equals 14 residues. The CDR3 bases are TGTGCCAGCAGCCGCTTTAGCGGGGGAGGGGAGCAGTTCTTC. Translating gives CASSRFSGGGEQFF. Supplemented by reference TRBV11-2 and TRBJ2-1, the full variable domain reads EAGVAQSPRYKIIEKRQSVAFWCNPISGHATLYWYQQILGQGPKLLIQFQNNGVVDDSQLPKDRFSAERLKGVDSTLKIQPAKLEDSAVYLCASSRFSGGGEQFFGPGTRLTVL.

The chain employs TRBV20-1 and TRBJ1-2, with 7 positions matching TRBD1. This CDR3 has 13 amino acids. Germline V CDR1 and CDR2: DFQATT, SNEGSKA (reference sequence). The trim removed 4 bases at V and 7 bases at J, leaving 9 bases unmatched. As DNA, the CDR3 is TGCAGTGCTACCAACAGGGGATCAGGTGGCTACACCTTC. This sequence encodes CSATNRGSGGYTF.

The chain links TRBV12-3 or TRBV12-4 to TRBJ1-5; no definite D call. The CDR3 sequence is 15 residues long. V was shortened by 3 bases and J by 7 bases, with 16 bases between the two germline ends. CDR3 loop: CASSFAGRVGQPQHF. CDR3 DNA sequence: TGTGCCAGCAGTTTTGCGGGTCGGGTTGGGCAGCCCCAGCATTTT.

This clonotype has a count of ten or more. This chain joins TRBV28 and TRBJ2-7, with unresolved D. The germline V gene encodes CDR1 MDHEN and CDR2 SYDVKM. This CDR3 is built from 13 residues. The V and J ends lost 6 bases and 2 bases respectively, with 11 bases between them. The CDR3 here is CASRIGPPYEQYF. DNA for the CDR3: TGTGCCAGCAGGATTGGTCCCCCCTACGAGCAGTACTTC.

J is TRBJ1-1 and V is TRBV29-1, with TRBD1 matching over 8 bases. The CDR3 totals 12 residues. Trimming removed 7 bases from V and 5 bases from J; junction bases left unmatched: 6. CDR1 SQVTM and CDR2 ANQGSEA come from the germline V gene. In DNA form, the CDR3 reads TGCAGCGCCGAGGACAGGGCAACTGAAGCTTTCTTT. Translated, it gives CSAEDRATEAFF. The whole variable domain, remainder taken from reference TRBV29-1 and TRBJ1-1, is SAVISQKPSRDICQRGTSLTIQCQVDSQVTMMFWYRQQPGQSLTLIATANQGSEATYESGFVIDKFPISRPNLTFSTLTVSNMSPEDSSIYLCSAEDRATEAFFGQGTRLTVV.

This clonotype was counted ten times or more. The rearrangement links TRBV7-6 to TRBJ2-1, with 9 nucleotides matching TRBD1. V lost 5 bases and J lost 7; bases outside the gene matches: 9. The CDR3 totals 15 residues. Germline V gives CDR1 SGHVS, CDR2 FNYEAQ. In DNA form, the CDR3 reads TGTGCCAGCAGCCGAGGGACAGGGAGCGGTAATGAGCAGTTCTTC. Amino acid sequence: CASSRGTGSGNEQFF.

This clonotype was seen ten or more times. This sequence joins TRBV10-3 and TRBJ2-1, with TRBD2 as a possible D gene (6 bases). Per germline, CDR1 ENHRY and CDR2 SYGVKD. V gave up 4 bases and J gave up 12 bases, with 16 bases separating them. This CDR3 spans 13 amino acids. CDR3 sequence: CAISVDSRGGQFF. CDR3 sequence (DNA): TGTGCCATCAGTGTTGACTCGAGGGGAGGGCAGTTCTTC.

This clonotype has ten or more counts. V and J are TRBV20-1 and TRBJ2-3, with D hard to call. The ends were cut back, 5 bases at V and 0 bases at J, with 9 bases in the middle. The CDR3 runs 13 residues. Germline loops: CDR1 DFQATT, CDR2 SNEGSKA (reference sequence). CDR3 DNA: TGCAGTGCTGCGACGACGAGCACAGATACGCAGTATTTT. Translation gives CSAATTSTDTQYF.

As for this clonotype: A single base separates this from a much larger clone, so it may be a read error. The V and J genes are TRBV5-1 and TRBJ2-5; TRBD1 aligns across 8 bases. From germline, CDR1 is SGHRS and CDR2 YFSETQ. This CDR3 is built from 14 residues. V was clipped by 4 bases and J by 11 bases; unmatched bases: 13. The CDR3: CASSAGQGSSEQYF. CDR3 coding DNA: TGCGCCAGCAGCGCTGGACAGGGTTCAAGTGAGCAGTACTTC.

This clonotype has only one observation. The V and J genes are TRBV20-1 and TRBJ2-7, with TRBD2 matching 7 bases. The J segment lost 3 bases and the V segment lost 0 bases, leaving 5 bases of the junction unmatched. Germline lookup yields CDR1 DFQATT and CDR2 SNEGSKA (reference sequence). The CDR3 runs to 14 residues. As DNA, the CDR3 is TGCAGTGCTAGAGACGGCGGGAGCATCTACGAGCAGTACTTC. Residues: CSARDGGSIYEQYF.